The clone carrying this T cell receptor beta chain was counted between two and nine times. No antigen is known for it. TCRdb re-analysed the RT-PCR reads in MiXCR, keeping a single row per CDR3 protein. Found here are about 180,000 distinct CDR3 sequences, roughly 8.7% of them singletons; the top ten hold roughly a tenth. In germline, CDR1 is SGHDT, CDR2 YYEEEE. V lost 1 base to trimming and J lost 5 bases; unmatched junction nucleotides: 12. The CDR3 is made up of 17 amino acids. The data belong to a study of response to subunit inactivated influenza vaccine. Whole-study findings and limits: Authors suggested few new T cells are recruited by each seasonal influenza vaccination.

Specimen: non-naive T cells sorted from PBMCs, collected on the day of vaccination. The chain combines TRBV5-6 with TRBJ2-5; 9 bases line up with TRBD2. The receptor was derived from a middle-aged man who received an inactivated influenza vaccine. CDR3 amino acids: CASSLFNLAGAPETQYF. The CDR3 DNA reads TGTGCCAGCAGCTTGTTTAATTTAGCGGGAGCCCCCGAGACCCAGTACTTC.